This TCR beta chain was retrieved from a study of monozygotic twins with inflammatory bowel disease. No DNA is given; TCRdb re-called the 5' RACE reads and lists each CDR3 protein once. The sample table sets out around 410,000 distinct CDR3 sequences. Sequenced sample: blood. The clonotype originates from a human donor with ulcerative colitis or Crohn's disease, or a healthy co-twin of an affected twin (not recorded which).

The CDR3 loop reads CASSMRGGVGNQPQHF. The chain recombines TRBV19 with TRBJ1-5. The CDR3 is 16 amino acids. Per germline, CDR1 LNHDA and CDR2 SQIVND (reference sequence).